A selection of T cell receptor beta chains follows, all from one sample in a study of T cell responses to AZD1222 COVID-19 vaccine. Sequencing used immunoSEQ multiplex PCR; TCRdb keeps in-frame clones, though not all of them. The repertoire holds about 100,000 clones, with about 88% as singletons. The material was peripheral blood, obtained on day 0 of AZD1222 vaccination. The source of these receptors is an adult in good health. Both conserved end residues are part of each CDR3. The order of the fields is clone size, J gene, D gene, V gene, CDR3 protein, CDR3 DNA. D genes are given only for firm matches. Size values are once, few and many counts, or a class for expanded clones, and some rows have none.

clone size: -
J gene: TRBJ2-5
D gene: -
V gene: TRBV5-1
CDR3 protein: CASSLQSAGTGETQYF
CDR3 DNA: TGCGCCAGCAGCTTGCAGAGCGCGGGGACCGGAGAGACCCAGTACTTC

clone size: few
J gene: TRBJ1-4
D gene: -
V gene: TRBV19
CDR3 protein: CASSISARWEKLFF
CDR3 DNA: TGTGCCAGTAGTATATCGGCTAGGTGGGAAAAACTGTTTTTT

clone size: once
J gene: TRBJ1-4
D gene: -
V gene: TRBV6-1
CDR3 protein: CASSEAPGSHEKLFF
CDR3 DNA: TGTGCCAGCAGTGAAGCGCCCGGGTCCCATGAAAAACTGTTTTTT

clone size: -
J gene: TRBJ1-6
D gene: -
V gene: TRBV5-1
CDR3 protein: CASSAEGSYNSPLHF
CDR3 DNA: TGCGCCAGCAGCGCCGAGGGCTCCTATAATTCACCCCTCCACTTT

clone size: -
J gene: TRBJ1-1
D gene: -
V gene: TRBV18
CDR3 protein: CASSPEGGTEAFF
CDR3 DNA: TGTGCCAGCTCACCAGAGGGTGGCACTGAAGCTTTCTTT

clone size: -
J gene: TRBJ2-1
D gene: -
V gene: TRBV6-5
CDR3 protein: CASSTRGGSYNEQFF
CDR3 DNA: TGTGCCAGCAGTACCCGTGGGGGGTCCTACAATGAGCAGTTCTTC

clone size: once
J gene: TRBJ1-3
D gene: TRBD1
V gene: TRBV5-1
CDR3 protein: CASSPTGVGNTIYF
CDR3 DNA: TGCGCCAGCAGCCCAACAGGGGTCGGAAACACCATATATTTT

clone size: -
J gene: TRBJ1-2
D gene: -
V gene: TRBV20-1
CDR3 protein: CSRTSGFGYTF
CDR3 DNA: TGCAGTCGGACGTCCGGGTTTGGCTACACCTTC

clone size: -
J gene: TRBJ1-4
D gene: -
V gene: TRBV12-3/TRBV12-4
CDR3 protein: CASSFDRIEKLFF
CDR3 DNA: TGTGCCAGCAGTTTTGACCGGATTGAAAAACTGTTTTTT

clone size: -
J gene: TRBJ2-4
D gene: -
V gene: TRBV3-1/TRBV3-2
CDR3 protein: CASSPIYSLAKNIQYF
CDR3 DNA: TGTGCCAGCAGCCCCATATATTCCTTAGCCAAAAACATTCAGTACTTC

clone size: -
J gene: TRBJ1-1
D gene: -
V gene: TRBV28
CDR3 protein: CASSFWGRETEAFF
CDR3 DNA: TGTGCCAGCAGTTTTTGGGGGCGGGAGACTGAAGCTTTCTTT

clone size: -
J gene: TRBJ2-5
D gene: -
V gene: TRBV5-8
CDR3 protein: CASSIHSGFETQYF
CDR3 DNA: TGTGCCAGCAGCATCCACAGTGGTTTCGAGACCCAGTACTTC

clone size: -
J gene: TRBJ1-2
D gene: TRBD1
V gene: TRBV19
CDR3 protein: CASSIAGGSYGYTF
CDR3 DNA: TGTGCCAGTAGTATCGCAGGGGGCTCCTATGGCTACACCTTC

clone size: once
J gene: TRBJ2-1
D gene: -
V gene: TRBV7-8
CDR3 protein: CASSLDWGTSSYNEQFF
CDR3 DNA: TGTGCCAGCAGCTTAGATTGGGGGACAAGCTCCTACAATGAGCAGTTCTTC

clone size: once
J gene: TRBJ2-7
D gene: -
V gene: TRBV5-5
CDR3 protein: CASSRTTGEQYF
CDR3 DNA: TGTGCCAGCAGCAGAACTACCGGAGAGCAGTACTTC

clone size: -
J gene: TRBJ2-3
D gene: TRBD1
V gene: TRBV5-6
CDR3 protein: CASSIRDSGSTDTQYF
CDR3 DNA: TGTGCCAGCAGTATCCGGGACAGTGGGAGCACAGATACGCAGTATTTT

clone size: -
J gene: TRBJ1-6
D gene: TRBD1
V gene: TRBV25-1
CDR3 protein: CASSGWDRNSPLHF
CDR3 DNA: TGTGCCAGCAGTGGTTGGGACAGGAATTCACCCCTCCACTTT

clone size: -
J gene: TRBJ1-5
D gene: -
V gene: TRBV28
CDR3 protein: CASSSPTSNQPQHF
CDR3 DNA: TGTGCCAGCAGTTCCCCGACTAGCAATCAGCCCCAGCATTTT

clone size: -
J gene: TRBJ1-5
D gene: TRBD1
V gene: TRBV10-1
CDR3 protein: CASSEYGQGPGRSNQPQHF
CDR3 DNA: TGCGCCAGCAGTGAGTATGGACAGGGGCCCGGACGAAGCAATCAGCCCCAGCATTTT

clone size: -
J gene: TRBJ2-4
D gene: -
V gene: TRBV19
CDR3 protein: CASSIGNKEGKNIQYF
CDR3 DNA: TGTGCCAGTAGTATAGGCAACAAGGAAGGCAAAAACATTCAGTACTTC

clone size: -
J gene: TRBJ2-7
D gene: -
V gene: TRBV18
CDR3 protein: CASSPPREELKLPYEQYF
CDR3 DNA: TGTGCCAGCTCACCCCCCCGAGAGGAACTAAAATTACCCTACGAGCAGTACTTC

clone size: -
J gene: TRBJ1-4
D gene: -
V gene: TRBV6-5
CDR3 protein: CASSYQGWGEKLFF
CDR3 DNA: TGTGCCAGCAGTTACCAGGGGTGGGGTGAAAAACTGTTTTTT

clone size: -
J gene: TRBJ2-7
D gene: TRBD1
V gene: TRBV30
CDR3 protein: CAWSEQDRVNEQYF
CDR3 DNA: TGTGCCTGGAGTGAACAAGACAGGGTCAACGAGCAGTACTTC

clone size: -
J gene: TRBJ2-1
D gene: -
V gene: TRBV7-9
CDR3 protein: CASSLFGEQFF
CDR3 DNA: TGTGCCAGCAGCCTCTTCGGTGAGCAGTTCTTC

clone size: -
J gene: TRBJ1-2
D gene: -
V gene: TRBV15
CDR3 protein: CATSRDRAANYGYTF
CDR3 DNA: TGTGCCACCAGCAGAGATCGAGCGGCGAACTATGGCTACACCTTC

clone size: -
J gene: TRBJ1-1
D gene: TRBD1
V gene: TRBV3-1/TRBV3-2
CDR3 protein: CASSQGTAANTEAFF
CDR3 DNA: TGTGCCAGCAGCCAGGGGACAGCCGCGAACACTGAAGCTTTCTTT

clone size: many
J gene: TRBJ2-3
D gene: TRBD1
V gene: TRBV7-6
CDR3 protein: CASSLGTGTDTQYF
CDR3 DNA: TGTGCCAGCAGCTTAGGGACAGGGACAGATACGCAGTATTTT

clone size: -
J gene: TRBJ1-3
D gene: -
V gene: TRBV5-4
CDR3 protein: CASSLQGTNTIYF
CDR3 DNA: TGTGCCAGCAGCCTCCAAGGCACCAACACCATATATTTT